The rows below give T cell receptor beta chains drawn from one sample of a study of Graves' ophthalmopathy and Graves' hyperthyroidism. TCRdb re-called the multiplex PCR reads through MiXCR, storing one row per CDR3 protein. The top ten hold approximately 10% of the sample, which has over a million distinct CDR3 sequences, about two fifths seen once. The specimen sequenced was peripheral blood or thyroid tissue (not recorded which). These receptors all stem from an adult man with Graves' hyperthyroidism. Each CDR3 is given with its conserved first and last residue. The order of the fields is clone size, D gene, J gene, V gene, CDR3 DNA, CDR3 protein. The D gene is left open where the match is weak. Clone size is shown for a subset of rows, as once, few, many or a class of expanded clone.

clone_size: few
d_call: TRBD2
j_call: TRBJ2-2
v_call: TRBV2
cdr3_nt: TGTGCCAGCAGTAAGCTAGCGGGAACGGGGGAGCTGTTTTTT
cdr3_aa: CASSKLAGTGELFF

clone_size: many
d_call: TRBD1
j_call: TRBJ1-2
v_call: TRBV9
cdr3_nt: TGTGCCAGCAGCCGCGACAGGGGGGATACCAACTATGGCTACACCTTC
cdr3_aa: CASSRDRGDTNYGYTF

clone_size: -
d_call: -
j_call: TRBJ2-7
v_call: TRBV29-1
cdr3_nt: TGCAGCGTGAACAAAGTGGGGTCCTACGAGCAGTACTTC
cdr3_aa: CSVNKVGSYEQYF

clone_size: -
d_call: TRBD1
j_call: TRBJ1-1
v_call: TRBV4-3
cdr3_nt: TGCGCCAGCAGCCCAATGACAGGGGGGACTGAAGCTTTCTTT
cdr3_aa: CASSPMTGGTEAFF

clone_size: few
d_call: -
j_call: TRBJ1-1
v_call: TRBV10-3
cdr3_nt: TGTGCCATCAGTGTGGACCGTCGTGAAGCTTTCTTT
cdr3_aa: CAISVDRREAFF

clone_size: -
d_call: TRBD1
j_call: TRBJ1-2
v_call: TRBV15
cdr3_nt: TGTGCCACCAGCAGGGACAGGTACTATGGCTACACCTTC
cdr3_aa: CATSRDRYYGYTF

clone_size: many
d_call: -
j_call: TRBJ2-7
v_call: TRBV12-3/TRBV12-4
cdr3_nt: TGTGCCAGCAGTTTAACTGCCTCTAACGAGCAGTACTTC
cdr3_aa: CASSLTASNEQYF

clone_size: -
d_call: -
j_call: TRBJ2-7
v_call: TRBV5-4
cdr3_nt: TGTGCCAGCAGCCAAGGAGCAGGACCAACTTACGAGCAGTACTTC
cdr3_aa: CASSQGAGPTYEQYF

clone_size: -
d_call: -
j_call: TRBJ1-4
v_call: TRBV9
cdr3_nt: TGTGCCAGCAGCCCAAGAGGTCAGGGGAATGAAAAACTGTTTTTT
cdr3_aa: CASSPRGQGNEKLFF

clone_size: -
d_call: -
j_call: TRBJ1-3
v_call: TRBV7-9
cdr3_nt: TGTGCCAGCAGCTCACAGGGAGGCTCTGGAAACACCATATATTTT
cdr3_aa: CASSSQGGSGNTIYF

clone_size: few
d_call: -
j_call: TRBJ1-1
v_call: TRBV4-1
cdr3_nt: TGCGCCAGCAGCCATGTTTTTACGACTGAAGCTTTCTTT
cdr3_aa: CASSHVFTTEAFF

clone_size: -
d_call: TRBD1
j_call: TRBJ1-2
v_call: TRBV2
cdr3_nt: TGTGCCAGCAGTCCAGGACAGGCCACGACGGATGGCTACACCTTC
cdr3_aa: CASSPGQATTDGYTF

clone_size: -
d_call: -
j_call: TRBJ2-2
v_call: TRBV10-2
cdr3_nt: TGCGCCAGCAGCCAAGGTCTCGGGCAGGTGACCGGGGAGCTGTTTTTT
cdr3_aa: CASSQGLGQVTGELFF

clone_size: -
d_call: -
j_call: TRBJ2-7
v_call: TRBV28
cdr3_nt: TGTGCCAGCAGTTCCCCCCCCGAGCAGTACTTC
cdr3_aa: CASSSPPEQYF

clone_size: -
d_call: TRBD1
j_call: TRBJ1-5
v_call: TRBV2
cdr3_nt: TGTGCCAGCAGTGAACAGGGGGCCACTCAGCCCCAGCATTTT
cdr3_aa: CASSEQGATQPQHF

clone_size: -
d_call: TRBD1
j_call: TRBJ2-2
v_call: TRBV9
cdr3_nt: TGTGCCAGCAGCGTAGTTCCCTCCGGGACAGGGGGGTGGACCGGGGAGCTGTTTTTT
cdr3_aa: CASSVVPSGTGGWTGELFF

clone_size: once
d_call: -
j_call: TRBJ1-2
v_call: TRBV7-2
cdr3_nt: TGTGCCAGCAGCCCAGCCGTTAGGGCTGCGGATGGCTACACCTTC
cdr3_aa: CASSPAVRAADGYTF

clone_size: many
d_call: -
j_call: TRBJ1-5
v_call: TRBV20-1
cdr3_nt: TGCAGTGCTAGAGATCTGGGCGGCAATCAGCCCCAGCATTTT
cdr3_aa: CSARDLGGNQPQHF

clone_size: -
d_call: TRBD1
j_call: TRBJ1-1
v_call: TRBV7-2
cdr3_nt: TGTGCCAGCAGCAAGGTGGGCAGGGGGCGAGCTGAAGCTTTCTTT
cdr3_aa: CASSKVGRGRAEAFF

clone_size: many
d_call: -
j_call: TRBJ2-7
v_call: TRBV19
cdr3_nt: TGTGCCAGTAGTAAACAGGGTTCCTACGAGCAGTACTTC
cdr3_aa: CASSKQGSYEQYF

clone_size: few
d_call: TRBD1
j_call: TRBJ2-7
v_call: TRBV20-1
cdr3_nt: TGCAGTGCTACAACTCGACAGGGCGACGAGCAGTACTTC
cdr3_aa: CSATTRQGDEQYF

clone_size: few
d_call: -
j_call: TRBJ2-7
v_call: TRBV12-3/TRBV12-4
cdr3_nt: TGTGCCAGCAGGCAAAATACGAGATACGAGCAGTACTTC
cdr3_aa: CASRQNTRYEQYF

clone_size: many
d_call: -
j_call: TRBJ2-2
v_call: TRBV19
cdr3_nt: TGTGCCAGTAGTATAGCCGGGGGCTTGACCGGGGAGCTGTTTTTT
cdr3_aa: CASSIAGGLTGELFF

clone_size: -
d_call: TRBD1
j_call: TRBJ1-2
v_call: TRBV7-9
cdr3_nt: TGTGCCAGCAGCCCAAACAGGGGGCTCTTTGATGGCTACACCTTC
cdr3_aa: CASSPNRGLFDGYTF

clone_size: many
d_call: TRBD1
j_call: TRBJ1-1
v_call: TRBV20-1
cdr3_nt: TGCAGTGCTAGAGGGGCGACAGGGCGTAGGACTGAAGCTTTCTTT
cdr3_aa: CSARGATGRRTEAFF

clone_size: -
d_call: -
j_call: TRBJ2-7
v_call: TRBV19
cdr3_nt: TGTGCCAGTAGTATAATGGGGGATACCTACCAGAAGCAGTGCTTC
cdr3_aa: CASSIMGDTYQKQCF

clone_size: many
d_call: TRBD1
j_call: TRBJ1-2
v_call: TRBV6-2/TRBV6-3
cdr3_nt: TGTGCCAGCAGAAAGGGACAGTCAAGTAGCTATGGCTACACCTTC
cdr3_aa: CASRKGQSSSYGYTF

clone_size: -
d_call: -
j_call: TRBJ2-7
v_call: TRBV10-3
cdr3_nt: TGTGCTAGGGCTGGGGGCGGCTACGCGCAGTACTTC
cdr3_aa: CARAGGGYAQYF

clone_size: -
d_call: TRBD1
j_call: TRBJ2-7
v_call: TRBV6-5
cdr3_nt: TGTGCCAGCAGCCCACCCCCGGCCGGGACAGGGGGCCCCTACGAGCAGTACTTC
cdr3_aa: CASSPPPAGTGGPYEQYF

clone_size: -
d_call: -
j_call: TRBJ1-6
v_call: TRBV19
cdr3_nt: TGTGCCAGTAGCCCAGGGCGGGGGGAAACCCTCCACTTT
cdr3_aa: CASSPGRGETLHF

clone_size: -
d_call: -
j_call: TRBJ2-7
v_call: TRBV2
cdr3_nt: TGTGCTAGACGTCCCGCCTACGAGCAGTACTTC
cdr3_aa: CARRPAYEQYF

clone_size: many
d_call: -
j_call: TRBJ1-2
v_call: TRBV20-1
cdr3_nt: TGCAGTGCTAGCTTGGGACCCGATTATGGCTACACCTTC
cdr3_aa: CSASLGPDYGYTF

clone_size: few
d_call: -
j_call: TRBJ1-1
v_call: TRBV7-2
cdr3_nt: TGTGCCAGCGGTGGGGTTGTCTTT
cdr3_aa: CASGGVVF